These 7 T cell receptor beta chains share one sample of origin, sequenced in a study of breast tumors, draining lymph nodes, adjacent tissues. The lymph nodes were axillary draining lymph nodes from breast cancer patients. In TCRdb, the multiplex PCR reads were re-called with MiXCR into one record per CDR3 protein. This table holds some 230,000 distinct CDR3 sequences, less than 45% found once. The sequenced sample consisted of axillary lymph node tissue. These receptors were collected from a female donor with breast cancer. Some clones in this sample may be carry-over from other donors' samples.

At least ten counts were recorded for this clonotype. J is TRBJ2-2 and V is TRBV24-1; D gene ambiguous. CDR1 KGHDR and CDR2 SFDVKD come from the germline V gene. V was shortened by 2 bases and J by 1 base, with 10 bases between the two germline ends. The CDR3 totals 16 residues. The CDR3 sequence is CATSDSLDGNTGELFF. CDR3 DNA sequence: TGTGCCACCAGTGATTCCCTGGACGGGAACACCGGGGAGCTGTTTTTT.

The genes are TRBV5-1 and TRBJ2-5; D is possibly TRBD2 (6 bases). V dropped 4 bases and J dropped 8 bases, with 18 bases sitting between them. The V gene's germline CDR1 is SGHRS and CDR2 YFSETQ. This CDR3 is 14 amino acids long. The CDR3 protein is CASSPRGLLHTQYF. In nucleotides, the CDR3 is TGCGCCAGCAGCCCACGTGGACTATTGCACACCCAGTACTTC.

A remark on this clonotype: One base away lies a much larger clone, so this may be a sequencing read error. The CDR3 ends on some other residue instead of the conserved phenylalanine or tryptophan, so this is likely a read error. J is TRBJ1-4 and V is TRBV19; 7 bases are a match to TRBD1. V was pared by 8 bases and J by 4 bases, with 13 bases of the junction left unmatched. The germline gives CDR1 LNHDA, CDR2 SQIVND (reference sequence). The CDR3 spans 16 residues. CDR3 sequence: CASGPWTGHDNEKLFS. The CDR3 region has the DNA TGTGCCAGTGGGCCGTGGACAGGCCATGATAATGAAAAACTGTTTTCT.

The V gene is TRBV19, the J gene TRBJ2-2, with 11 bases fitting TRBD1. V shed 8 bases and J 6 bases; nucleotides not matched to a gene: 5. This CDR3 has 14 residues. CDR1 LNHDA and CDR2 SQIVND come from the germline V gene (reference sequence). CDR3 coding DNA: TGTGCCAGTGGGGGACAGGGGGTATCCGGGGAGCTGTTTTTT. It yields the protein CASGGQGVSGELFF.

This clonotype has a count of ten or more. The CDR3 DNA reads TGCGCCAGCAGTCCGAGACAGGGGGCCGATCAGCCCCAGCATTTT. Its protein is CASSPRQGADQPQHF. This chain links TRBV10-1 with TRBJ1-5, with 10 bases aligning to TRBD1. CDR1 is WNHNN, CDR2 SYGVQD, per germline (reference sequence). The CDR3 consists of 15 residues. J lost 5 bases, V lost 5 bases, and 6 bases had no gene match.

This clonotype has ten or more counts. The V call is TRBV13, the J call TRBJ1-3, with 9 nucleotides matching TRBD1. J gave up 0 bases and V 5 bases, and 2 bases lay outside the gene matches. The length of the CDR3 is 15 residues. The V gene's germline CDR1 is PRHDT and CDR2 FYEKMQ (reference sequence). Here the CDR3 DNA reads TGTGCCAGCAGCCAGGACAGGGGCTCTGGAAACACCATATATTTT. It codes for CASSQDRGSGNTIYF.

The sample holds many counts of this clonotype. The chain recombines TRBV30 with TRBJ1-2, with D unclear. Germline loops: CDR1 GTSNPN, CDR2 SVGIG (reference sequence). Trimming removed 4 bases at V and 6 bases at J, with 12 bases between. The CDR3 is made up of 12 amino acids. CDR3 amino acids: CAWTPTIHGYTF. CDR3 DNA: TGTGCCTGGACCCCTACCATTCATGGCTACACCTTC.